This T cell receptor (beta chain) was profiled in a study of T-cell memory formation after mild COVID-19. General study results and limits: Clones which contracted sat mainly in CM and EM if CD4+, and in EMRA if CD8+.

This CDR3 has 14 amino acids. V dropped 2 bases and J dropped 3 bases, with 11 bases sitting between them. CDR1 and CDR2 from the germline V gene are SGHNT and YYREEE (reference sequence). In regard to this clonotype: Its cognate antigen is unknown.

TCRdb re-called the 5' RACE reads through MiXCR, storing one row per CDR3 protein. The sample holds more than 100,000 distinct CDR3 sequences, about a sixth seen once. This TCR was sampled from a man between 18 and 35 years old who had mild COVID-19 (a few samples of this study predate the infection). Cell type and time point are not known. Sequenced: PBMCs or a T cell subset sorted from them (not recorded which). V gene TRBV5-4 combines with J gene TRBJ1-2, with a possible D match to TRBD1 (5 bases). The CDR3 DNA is TGTGCCAGCAGCTTATCACAGGAGCACTATGGCTACACCTTC. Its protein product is CASSLSQEHYGYTF.